This TCR beta chain was recovered during a study of siplizumab effects on memory and regulatory T cells. General observations from the study: About 75-97% of proliferating CD4+ or CD8+ clones had no assignable naive or memory phenotype. Suppressive capability of dividing Tregs from siplizumab cultures went unverified. Assignment to unstimulated subsets succeeded for only a minor fraction of the alloreactive clones. Memory cells seemed less diverse than naive T cells, which also seemed major contributors to the alloresponse.

TCRdb's copy holds only in-frame clones and misses some; the assay was immunoSEQ multiplex PCR. The sample comprises 99,000 or so clones, around 94% of which are singletons, and 1.3% rests with the top ten. Regarding this clone: The antigen is not known.

After removal of 5 bases from V and 7 bases from J, the junction contained 15 bases not matched to a gene. The CDR3 extends over 16 amino acids. Germline V gene data show CDR1 as MDHEN and CDR2 as SYDVKM. The gene calls are TRBV28 and TRBJ1-1; 8 nucleotides agree with TRBD1. The specimen was non-Treg CD4+ T cells sorted from blood. The TCR was taken from a human donor in good health. In DNA, the CDR3 is TGTGCCAGCAGTCCGATCAGGGGGCCGGAGAAAATTGAAGCTTTCTTT. Residues: CASSPIRGPEKIEAFF.